These 26 T cell receptor beta chains originate from one sample sequenced in a study of cytomegalovirus exposure and HLA in healthy donors. Primers included in the PCR were 60 Vbeta and 13 Jbeta primers. Data came from immunoSEQ multiplex PCR; TCRdb stores just in-frame clones and leaves some out. The table has 200,000 to 250,000 clones, roughly 88% seen once. The specimen sequenced was PBMCs. These receptors were obtained from a boy aged 2 to 10 in good health and CMV-seronegative.

This clone turned up a few times. The rearrangement joins TRBV10-3 to TRBJ1-1, with D uncertain. The CDR3 is 12 residues long. CDR1 and CDR2 from the germline V gene are ENHRY and SYGVKD. V lost 10 bases and J lost 1, with 10 bases in between. CDR3 amino acids: CATSQGNTEAFF. CDR3 DNA sequence: TGTGCCACTAGTCAAGGGAACACTGAAGCTTTCTTT.

The rearrangement links TRBV11-2 to TRBJ2-1; D not certain. Trimming removed 1 base at V and 0 bases at J, with 16 bases between. The CDR3 consists of 18 residues. Germline V gives CDR1 SGHAT, CDR2 FQNNGV. CDR3 nucleotide sequence: TGTGCCAGCAGCTTAGGTAGTTATCTGCCCCACTCCTACAATGAGCAGTTCTTC. It codes for CASSLGSYLPHSYNEQFF.

The chain employs TRBV6-1 and TRBJ1-6; 10 bases line up with TRBD1. The V and J ends lost 6 bases and 8 bases, in that order; junction bases with no gene match: 4. Germline CDR1 is MNHNS and CDR2 is SASEGT. CDR3 length: 14 amino acids. CDR3 protein: CASSTGQGHSPLHF. The CDR3 region has the DNA TGTGCCAGCAGCACGGGACAGGGGCATTCACCCCTCCACTTT.

The chain has TRBV9 and TRBJ2-2, with 7 bases that match TRBD2. The CDR3 spans 14 residues. J was trimmed by 7 bases and V by 4 bases; bases with no gene match: 7. Germline V gene lookup returns CDR1 SGDLS and CDR2 YYNGEE. The CDR3 protein is CASSPSGAGGELFF. The CDR3, as DNA: TGTGCCAGCAGCCCGAGCGGGGCAGGCGGGGAGCTGTTTTTT. The variable domain in full, completed from reference TRBV9 and TRBJ2-2, reads DSGVTQTPKHLITATGQRVTLRCSPRSGDLSVYWYQQSLDQGLQFLIQYYNGEERAKGNILERFSAQQFPDLHSELNLSSLELGDSALYFCASSPSGAGGELFFGEGSRLTVL.

This rearrangement joins TRBV5-1 to TRBJ2-1; D uncertain. CDR3 length equals 14 residues. Germline V CDR1 and CDR2: SGHRS, YFSETQ. V lost 0 bases and J lost 5, with 9 bases in between. The CDR3 nucleotides read TGCGCCAGCAGCTTGGATTTAGTAGACAATGAGCAGTTCTTC. Translation gives CASSLDLVDNEQFF.

The chain joins TRBV25-1 to TRBJ1-1; 8 positions agree with TRBD1. Germline assignment: CDR1 MGHDK and CDR2 SYGVNS. The CDR3 loop spans 14 amino acids. V lost 3 bases, J lost 6 bases, and 6 bases stayed unmatched. The CDR3 region has the DNA TGTGCCAGCAGTGATCGACAGGGGATTTCTGAAGCTTTCTTT. It yields the protein CASSDRQGISEAFF.

V and J are TRBV6-1 and TRBJ2-5, with a tentative D call TRBD2 (5 bases). Matching the DNA end better, TRBJ2-7 makes the J call doubtful. The CDR3 sequence is 14 residues long. CDR1 and CDR2 from the germline V gene are MNHNS and SASEGT. CDR3 nucleotides: TGTGCCAGCAGCGCGGGTCCGAAAACCTACGAGCAGTACTTC. Amino acids: CASSAGPKTYEQYF.

The J gene is TRBJ2-2, the V gene TRBV27, with TRBD1 matching 8 bases. There are 14 residues in the CDR3. The V gene's germline CDR1 is MNHEY and CDR2 SMNVEV (reference sequence). J was trimmed by 6 bases and V by 5 bases; bases with no gene match: 5. CDR3 region: CASSPDRGAGELFF. The CDR3 DNA reads as TGTGCCAGCAGTCCCGACAGGGGAGCCGGGGAGCTGTTTTTT.

This clone was observed a few times. CDR3 region: CSVEETSASEQYF. Written as DNA, the CDR3 is TGCAGCGTTGAAGAGACTAGCGCCTCCGAGCAGTACTTC. This chain links TRBV29-1 with TRBJ2-7; 8 positions agree with TRBD2. The CDR3 totals 13 residues. Per the germline V gene, CDR1 is SQVTM and CDR2 is ANQGSEA. J was trimmed by 6 bases and V by 0 bases; bases with no gene match: 4.

The gene calls are TRBV5-1 and TRBJ1-2; 10 nucleotides match TRBD1. Per the germline V gene, CDR1 is SGHRS and CDR2 is YFSETQ. V was clipped by 4 bases and J by 2 bases; unmatched bases: 8. This CDR3 is 16 amino acids long. This chain's CDR3 is CASSRRDRGSNYGYTF. CDR3 bases: TGCGCCAGCAGCCGCCGGGACAGGGGATCGAACTATGGCTACACCTTC.

This clone appeared a single time. The V and J genes are TRBV19 and TRBJ1-1; 7 bases match TRBD1. Looked up from germline, CDR1 is LNHDA and CDR2 is SQIVND (reference sequence). CDR3 length equals 18 residues. V lost 1 base and J lost 0; bases outside the gene matches: 11. The CDR3 is CASSIGAGRGQMNTEAFF. CDR3 DNA sequence: TGTGCCAGTAGTATAGGAGCGGGTCGGGGACAGATGAACACTGAAGCTTTCTTT.

The chain is built from TRBV11-2 and TRBJ2-1; 8 bases are shared with TRBD2. The ends lost 1 base at V and 4 bases at J; junction bases unmatched: 9. The CDR3 is made up of 17 amino acids. The V gene's germline CDR1 is SGHAT and CDR2 FQNNGV. The CDR3 coding sequence is TGTGCCAGCAGCTTAGTACCAGCGGGGGAATTATACAATGAGCAGTTCTTC. It specifies CASSLVPAGELYNEQFF. Complete variable domain (other parts from reference TRBV11-2 and TRBJ2-1): EAGVAQSPRYKIIEKRQSVAFWCNPISGHATLYWYQQILGQGPKLLIQFQNNGVVDDSQLPKDRFSAERLKGVDSTLKIQPAKLEDSAVYLCASSLVPAGELYNEQFFGPGTRLTVL.

The rearrangement joins TRBV11-1 to TRBJ2-2; 13 positions match TRBD2. The length of the CDR3 is 17 residues. CDR1 and CDR2 (germline): SGHAT, FQDESV (reference sequence). J lost 0 bases, V lost 5 bases, and 3 bases had no gene match. The chain's CDR3 is CASSRLAGGSNTGELFF. CDR3 nucleotides: TGTGCCAGCAGCCGACTAGCGGGAGGTTCGAACACCGGGGAGCTGTTTTTT.

The CDR3 protein is CAWSPGSVEQYF. CDR3 DNA sequence: TGTGCCTGGAGTCCGGGTTCCGTCGAGCAGTACTTC. The rearrangement uses TRBV30 and TRBJ2-7; D not certain. V lost 2 bases and J lost 6, with 11 bases in between. The CDR3 runs to 12 residues. In germline, CDR1 is GTSNPN, CDR2 SVGIG (reference sequence).

The chain carries TRBV10-3 and TRBJ2-7; TRBD1 is a possible D gene (5 bases). V dropped 2 bases and J dropped 6 bases, with 11 bases sitting between them. Germline CDR1 reads ENHRY; CDR2 reads SYGVKD. This CDR3 spans 13 amino acids. Here the CDR3 DNA reads TGTGCCATCAGTGAGGGGGCTAACTCCGAGCAGTACTTC. The encoded protein is CAISEGANSEQYF.

On this clone: One end of the junction is discordant with germline, which a read error may explain. The chain employs TRBV6-9 and TRBJ1-5, with 7 bases lining up with TRBD1. Germline assignment: CDR1 MNHGY and CDR2 SVAAGI. The CDR3 is made up of 16 amino acids. The CDR3 region is CASSLQGPRGNRPQHF. The CDR3 DNA reads as TGTGCCAGCAGCCTACAGGGGCCGAGGGGCAATCGGCCCCAGCATTTT.

Notes on this clone: Other DNA sequences in this sample translate to the same CDR3. The chain has TRBV27 and TRBJ2-3, with D maybe TRBD2 (6 bases). The V end was cut by 5 bases, the J end by 5 bases, with 14 bases between. Germline loops: CDR1 MNHEY, CDR2 SMNVEV (reference sequence). The CDR3 covers 14 residues. The chain's CDR3 is CASSPGLALDTQYF. CDR3 in DNA: TGTGCCAGCAGTCCAGGGCTAGCGCTAGATACGCAGTATTTT.

The rearrangement links TRBV29-1 to TRBJ2-3; TRBD2 matches 7 bases. After removal of 3 bases from V and 6 bases from J, the junction contained 0 bases not matched to a gene. The CDR3 covers 11 residues. Germline V CDR1 and CDR2: SQVTM, ANQGSEA. Written as DNA, the CDR3 is TGCAGCGTTGACGGGGGGGATACGCAGTATTTT. Translating it yields CSVDGGDTQYF.

This chain connects TRBV2 to TRBJ2-5, with 12 bases identical to TRBD2. V was pared by 10 bases and J by 2 bases, with 20 bases of the junction left unmatched. The length of the CDR3 is 19 residues. Germline V lookup: CDR1 SNHLY, CDR2 FYNNEI. CDR3 DNA sequence: TGTGCCACCCTGATGAGACTAGCGGGAGAGAAGGGTGGGCAAGAGACCCAGTACTTC. It codes for CATLMRLAGEKGGQETQYF.

The chain joins TRBV5-1 to TRBJ1-6; D is unclear. Trimming took off 0 bases at V and 7 bases at J, with 14 bases between the two ends. The CDR3 is 16 amino acids. The germline V gene has CDR1 SGHRS and CDR2 YFSETQ. CDR3 sequence: CASSLGDSGVNSPLHF. The DNA for the CDR3 is TGCGCCAGCAGCTTGGGAGACTCGGGAGTAAATTCACCCCTCCACTTT.

This chain links TRBV27 with TRBJ2-3, with TRBD2 matching 12 bases. Per the germline V gene, CDR1 is MNHEY and CDR2 is SMNVEV (reference sequence). Trimming took 7 bases from V and 6 from J; bases not matched to a gene: 11. The CDR3 has 16 residues. For the CDR3, the DNA is TGTGCCAGCACCCCTTCGACTAGCGGGAGCCCCGATACGCAGTATTTT. Its translation is CASTPSTSGSPDTQYF.

The V gene is TRBV6-1, the J gene TRBJ2-5; 8 bases match TRBD2. Germline V gives CDR1 MNHNS, CDR2 SASEGT. After removal of 8 bases from V and 5 bases from J, the junction contained 7 bases not matched to a gene. The length of the CDR3 is 13 residues. The CDR3: CASRGLAGETQYF. The CDR3 region has the DNA TGTGCCAGCCGAGGACTAGCTGGTGAGACCCAGTACTTC.

J is TRBJ2-1 and V is TRBV18; D perhaps matches TRBD2 (6 bases). V was cut by 6 bases and J by 4 bases, with 16 bases left in between. There are 15 residues in the CDR3. Germline V CDR1 and CDR2: KGHSH, LQKENI. This CDR3 reads CASSRDGSDYNEQFF. CDR3 coding DNA: TGTGCCAGCTCCCGGGACGGGAGCGATTACAATGAGCAGTTCTTC.

This CDR3 is CASSPSGSGPYNEQFF. CDR3 bases: TGTGCCAGCAGCCCTAGCGGGAGTGGCCCCTACAATGAGCAGTTCTTC. The chain is built from TRBV14 and TRBJ2-1; 10 nucleotides align to TRBD2. Germline trimming cut 4 bases from V and 2 bases from J; bases unmatched to any gene: 5. CDR1 and CDR2 from the germline V gene are SGHDN and FVKESK. The CDR3 is 16 amino acids.

V gene TRBV19 combines with J gene TRBJ2-1, with D perhaps matching TRBD2 (7 bases). CDR3 length: 13 residues. Per germline, CDR1 LNHDA and CDR2 SQIVND (reference sequence). Trimming shortened V by 6 bases and J by 15 bases, and 21 bases separated the two germline ends. For the CDR3, the DNA is TGTGCCAGTAGCCCCGGTGGGGGGGCTCGAATGTTCTTC. Translation: CASSPGGGARMFF.

This clone was seen just once. V usage is TRBV6-5 and J usage is TRBJ1-2, with 11 bases identical to TRBD1. This CDR3 is 16 amino acids long. Germline CDR1 is MNHEY and CDR2 is SVGAGI. J lost 8 bases, V lost 2 bases, and 10 bases had no gene match. The CDR3 DNA reads as TGTGCCAGCAGTTACCTCTCGGGACAGGGGGACCGCGGCTACACCTTC. This encodes CASSYLSGQGDRGYTF.